This T cell receptor (beta chain) is from a study of cytomegalovirus exposure and HLA in healthy donors. Both 60 Vbeta primers and 13 Jbeta primers went into the PCR. TCRdb's table, derived via immunoSEQ multiplex PCR, lists solely in-frame clones and lacks some. The repertoire consists of roughly 150,000 clones, with around four fifths occurring once and the leading ten covering about 1.3%. The CDR3 is 15 residues long. V gave up 3 bases and J gave up 5 bases; unmatched junction bases: 6. The germline V gene encodes CDR1 ENHRY and CDR2 SYGVKD. The sequence derives from a man aged 30 to 45 in good health and CMV-seronegative. The rearrangement uses TRBV10-3 and TRBJ1-4; 7 positions agree with TRBD1. Material for sequencing was PBMCs. CDR3 nucleotides: TGTGCCATCAGTGACTCGACAGGGACCAATGAAAAACTGTTTTTT. This translates into CAISDSTGTNEKLFF.